This TCR beta chain was recorded in a study of T cells in Graves' hyperthyroidism and ophthalmopathy. Study-wide results and caveats: With a median lead of about 6.9 months before onset, the model predicted ophthalmopathy.

Regions amplified from RNA transcripts were the TCR beta CDR3 regions. HTBI primers drove first-round RT-PCR of the TCR CDR3. TCRdb used MiXCR to reprocess the multiplex PCR reads, holding one entry per CDR3 protein. There are roughly 570,000 distinct CDR3 sequences in the sample; more than 45% occur only once, and roughly 7.7% lies in the top ten. To note about this clonotype: The antigen is unknown.

The germline V gene has CDR1 SNHLY and CDR2 FYNNEI. The CDR3 runs to 15 residues. Trimming pared 6 bases from V and 14 bases from J, leaving 28 bases between. The clonotype comes from a woman younger than 35 with Graves' hyperthyroidism. The sample consisted of peripheral blood or thyroid tissue (not recorded which). V gene TRBV2 combines with J gene TRBJ1-1; perhaps TRBD1 as D (5 bases). CDR3 nucleotide sequence: TGTGCCAGCAGGCCGGGACTAGCGGGAGACAATGAGCAGTTCTTT. Its translation: CASRPGLAGDNEQFF.